These T cell receptor beta chains were read from a single sample in a study of response to subunit inactivated influenza vaccine. TCRdb used MiXCR to reprocess the RT-PCR reads, holding one entry per CDR3 protein. The data contain around 520,000 distinct CDR3 sequences, over 25% of them seen just once; the ten biggest clones take up 1.9%. The sample in question was CD4+ T cells sorted from PBMCs, obtained 5 to 6 days after vaccination. The receptors were sampled from a man aged 50 to 60 who received an inactivated influenza vaccine. Each CDR3 is given with its conserved first and last residue. Fields, in order: D gene, J gene, clone size, V gene, CDR3 protein, CDR3 DNA. D genes are given only for firm matches. Clone size is not always given. Where it is, it says once, few, many or a class for expanded clones.

d_call: TRBD2
j_call: TRBJ2-1
clone_size: -
v_call: TRBV28
cdr3_aa: CASSYASGRRYNEQFF
cdr3_nt: TGTGCCAGCAGTTACGCTAGCGGGAGGCGCTACAATGAGCAGTTCTTC

d_call: -
j_call: TRBJ2-1
clone_size: -
v_call: TRBV5-1
cdr3_aa: CASSLGDGTNNEQFF
cdr3_nt: TGCGCCAGCAGCTTGGGAGATGGGACGAACAATGAGCAGTTCTTC

d_call: -
j_call: TRBJ2-5
clone_size: few
v_call: TRBV29-1
cdr3_aa: CSGRGWDISVKETQYF
cdr3_nt: TGCAGCGGGCGGGGGTGGGACATATCGGTGAAAGAGACCCAGTACTTC

d_call: -
j_call: TRBJ2-7
clone_size: few
v_call: TRBV20-1
cdr3_aa: CSARDSQTSYYEQYF
cdr3_nt: TGCAGTGCTAGAGATAGCCAGACAAGCTATTACGAGCAGTACTTC

d_call: -
j_call: TRBJ2-1
clone_size: -
v_call: TRBV12-3/TRBV12-4
cdr3_aa: CASGAHNEQFF
cdr3_nt: TGTGCCAGCGGGGCGCACAATGAGCAGTTCTTC

d_call: -
j_call: TRBJ2-3
clone_size: -
v_call: TRBV6-2/TRBV6-3
cdr3_aa: CASSWRRTTDTQYF
cdr3_nt: TGTGCCAGCAGTTGGCGCCGGACGACGGATACGCAGTATTTT

d_call: TRBD2
j_call: TRBJ2-5
clone_size: -
v_call: TRBV5-6
cdr3_aa: CASSFAGGYQETQYF
cdr3_nt: TGTGCCAGCAGCTTCGCGGGAGGGTACCAAGAGACCCAGTACTTC

d_call: TRBD2
j_call: TRBJ2-5
clone_size: few
v_call: TRBV6-5
cdr3_aa: CASSYSMWFSGGQETQYF
cdr3_nt: TGTGCCAGCAGTTACTCGATGTGGTTTAGCGGGGGCCAAGAGACCCAGTACTTC

d_call: TRBD2
j_call: TRBJ2-2
clone_size: -
v_call: TRBV5-1
cdr3_aa: CASSSLGLAGPGELFF
cdr3_nt: TGCGCCAGCAGCTCGCTAGGACTAGCGGGACCCGGGGAGCTGTTTTTT

d_call: -
j_call: TRBJ2-3
clone_size: many
v_call: TRBV20-1
cdr3_aa: CSARAGGADTQYF
cdr3_nt: TGCAGTGCTAGAGCGGGCGGGGCAGATACGCAGTATTTT

d_call: -
j_call: TRBJ2-5
clone_size: -
v_call: TRBV21-1
cdr3_aa: CASSFDSAGTGFLETQYF
cdr3_nt: TGTGCCAGCAGCTTCGACTCCGCCGGGACAGGGTTTCTAGAGACCCAGTACTTC

d_call: -
j_call: TRBJ1-1
clone_size: -
v_call: TRBV18
cdr3_aa: CASSLGQQSEAFF
cdr3_nt: TGTGCCAGCTCACTGGGGCAACAGAGTGAAGCTTTCTTT

d_call: -
j_call: TRBJ2-7
clone_size: few
v_call: TRBV5-1
cdr3_aa: CASSLLQGSPYEQYF
cdr3_nt: TGCGCCAGCAGCTTGTTGCAGGGGAGTCCCTACGAGCAGTACTTC

d_call: TRBD2
j_call: TRBJ2-5
clone_size: once
v_call: TRBV7-2
cdr3_aa: CASSLVGGTSGRETQYF
cdr3_nt: TGTGCCAGCAGCTTAGTCGGAGGGACTAGCGGGAGGGAGACCCAGTACTTC

d_call: -
j_call: TRBJ1-6
clone_size: few
v_call: TRBV6-5
cdr3_aa: CASSYLDPRKNSPLHF
cdr3_nt: TGTGCCAGCAGTTATCTGGACCCTCGTAAGAATTCACCCCTCCACTTT

d_call: TRBD2
j_call: TRBJ2-7
clone_size: -
v_call: TRBV7-8
cdr3_aa: CASSLARLAGAYEQYF
cdr3_nt: TGTGCCAGCAGCTTAGCGAGACTAGCGGGAGCCTACGAGCAGTACTTC

d_call: -
j_call: TRBJ2-7
clone_size: many
v_call: TRBV29-1
cdr3_aa: CSVGSGTVSNEQYF
cdr3_nt: TGCAGCGTTGGATCCGGGACGGTTTCTAACGAGCAGTACTTC